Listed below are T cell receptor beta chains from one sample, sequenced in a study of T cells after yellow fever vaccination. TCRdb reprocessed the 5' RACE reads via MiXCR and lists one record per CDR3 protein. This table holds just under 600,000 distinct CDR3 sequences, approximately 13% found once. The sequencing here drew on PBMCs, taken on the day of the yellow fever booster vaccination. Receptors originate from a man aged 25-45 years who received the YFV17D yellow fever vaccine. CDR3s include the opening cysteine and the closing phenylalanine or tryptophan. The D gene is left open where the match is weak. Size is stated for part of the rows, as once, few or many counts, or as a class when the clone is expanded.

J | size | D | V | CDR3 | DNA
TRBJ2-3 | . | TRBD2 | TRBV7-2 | CASSSIAGRGTDTQYF | TGTGCCAGCAGCTCCATAGCGGGTAGAGGAACAGATACGCAGTATTTT
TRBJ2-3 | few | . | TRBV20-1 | CSARGADTDTQYF | TGCAGTGCTAGGGGGGCGGACACAGATACGCAGTATTTT
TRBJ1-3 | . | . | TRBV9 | CASSSGQMNTIYF | TGTGCCAGCAGCTCCGGACAGATGAACACCATATATTTT
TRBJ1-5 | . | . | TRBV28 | CASSLWGSIGPQHF | TGTGCCAGCAGTTTATGGGGGTCTATTGGACCCCAGCATTTT
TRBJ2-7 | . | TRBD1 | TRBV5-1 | CASSLGTVKAYEQYF | TGCGCCAGCAGCCTTGGGACAGTCAAAGCCTACGAGCAGTACTTC
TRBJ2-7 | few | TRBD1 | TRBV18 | CASSPDRDFPDEQYF | TGTGCCAGCTCACCGGACAGGGACTTTCCGGACGAGCAGTACTTC
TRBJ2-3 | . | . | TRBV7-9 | CASSPRLDTQYF | TGTGCCAGCAGCCCCCGATTAGATACGCAGTATTTT
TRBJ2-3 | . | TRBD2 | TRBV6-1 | CASSPRNQPGLAGTDTQYF | TGTGCCAGCAGTCCAAGAAACCAACCGGGACTAGCGGGAACAGATACGCAGTATTTT
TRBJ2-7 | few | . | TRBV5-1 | CASSFSDRDYEQYF | TGCGCCAGCAGCTTCAGTGACAGAGACTACGAGCAGTACTTC
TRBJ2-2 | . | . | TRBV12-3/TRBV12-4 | CASSRAATNTGELFF | TGTGCCAGCAGCCGAGCGGCAACGAACACCGGGGAGCTGTTTTTT
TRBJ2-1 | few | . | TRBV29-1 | CSTSGSYNEQFF | TGCAGCACAAGTGGGTCCTACAATGAGCAGTTCTTC
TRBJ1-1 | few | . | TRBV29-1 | CSVEGTFNTEAFF | TGCAGCGTTGAAGGCACCTTTAACACTGAAGCTTTCTTT
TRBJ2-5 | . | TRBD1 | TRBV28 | CASSPSGQGNAETQYF | TGTGCCAGCAGTCCCTCGGGACAGGGCAACGCGGAGACCCAGTACTTC
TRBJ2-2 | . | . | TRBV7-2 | CASSLGGDGELFF | TGTGCCAGCAGCTTAGGGGGAGACGGGGAGCTGTTTTTT
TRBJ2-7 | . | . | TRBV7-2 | CASSLGEGYISYEQYF | TGTGCCAGCAGCTTAGGCGAGGGGTATATTTCCTACGAGCAGTACTTC
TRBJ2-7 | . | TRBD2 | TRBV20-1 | CSAKGLVHEQYF | TGCAGTGCTAAAGGACTAGTCCACGAGCAGTACTTC
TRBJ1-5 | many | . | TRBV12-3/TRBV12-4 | CASSSNQPQHF | TGTGCCAGCAGTTCTAATCAGCCCCAGCATTTT
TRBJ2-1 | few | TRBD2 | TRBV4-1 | CASSQAGTSEEQFF | TGCGCCAGCAGCCAAGCTGGGACTAGTGAGGAGCAGTTCTTC
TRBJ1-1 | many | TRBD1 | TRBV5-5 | CASGSRGPQNMNTEAFF | TGTGCCAGCGGATCCAGGGGGCCGCAAAATATGAACACTGAAGCTTTCTTT
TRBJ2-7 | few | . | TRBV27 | CASSPQGRAYEQYF | TGTGCCAGCAGCCCTCAGGGCAGGGCTTACGAGCAGTACTTC
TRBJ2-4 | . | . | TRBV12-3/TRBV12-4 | CASTDPGGLGKNIQYF | TGTGCCAGCACCGACCCCGGGGGTTTGGGCAAAAACATTCAGTACTTC
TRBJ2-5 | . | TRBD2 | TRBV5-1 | CASSPSGAQETQYF | TGCGCCAGCAGCCCTAGCGGGGCCCAAGAGACCCAGTACTTC
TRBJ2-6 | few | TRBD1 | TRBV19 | CASRDPKGTGSSGANVLTF | TGTGCCAGTAGGGATCCTAAAGGGACAGGGAGCTCTGGGGCCAACGTCCTGACTTTC
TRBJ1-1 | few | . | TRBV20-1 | CSARTATTEAFF | TGCAGTGCCCGGACAGCGACCACTGAAGCTTTCTTT
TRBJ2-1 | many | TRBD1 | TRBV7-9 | CASRWGTVDEQFF | TGTGCCAGCAGATGGGGGACAGTAGATGAGCAGTTCTTC
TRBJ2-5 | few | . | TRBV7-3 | CASSLTAGQETQYF | TGTGCCAGCAGCTTAACGGCGGGTCAAGAGACCCAGTACTTC
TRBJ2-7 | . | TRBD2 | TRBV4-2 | CASSQESGTSGSFYEQYF | TGTGCCAGCAGCCAGGAAAGCGGGACTAGCGGGAGTTTCTACGAGCAGTACTTC
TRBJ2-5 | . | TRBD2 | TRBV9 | CASSVTSGGETQYF | TGTGCCAGCAGCGTGACTAGCGGAGGGGAGACCCAGTACTTC
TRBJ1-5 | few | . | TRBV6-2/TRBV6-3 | CASKAGGNQPQHF | TGTGCCAGCAAAGCTGGGGGAAATCAGCCCCAGCATTTT
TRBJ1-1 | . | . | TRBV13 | CASNSGLPRAFF | TGTGCCAGCAATTCGGGGCTTCCACGAGCTTTCTTT
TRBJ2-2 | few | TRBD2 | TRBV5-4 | CASSPGGGLDTGELFF | TGTGCCAGCAGCCCAGGCGGGGGTCTGGACACCGGGGAGCTGTTTTTT
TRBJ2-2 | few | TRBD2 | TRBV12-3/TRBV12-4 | CASRQTSGRAAGELFF | TGTGCCAGCAGACAAACTAGCGGGAGGGCCGCCGGGGAGCTGTTTTTT
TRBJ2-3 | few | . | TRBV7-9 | CASSLSLGAPADTQYF | TGTGCCAGCAGCCTATCCTTGGGAGCACCGGCAGATACGCAGTATTTT
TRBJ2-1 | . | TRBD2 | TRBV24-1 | CATSDAGGISYNEQFF | TGTGCCACCAGTGATGCGGGGGGGATCTCCTACAATGAGCAGTTCTTC
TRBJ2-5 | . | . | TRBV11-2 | CASSSSPGAGQETQYF | TGTGCCAGCAGCTCCTCTCCCGGGGCAGGCCAAGAGACCCAGTACTTC
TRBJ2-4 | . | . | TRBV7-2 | CASSSVENIQYF | TGTGCCAGCAGCTCGGTCGAGAACATTCAGTACTTC
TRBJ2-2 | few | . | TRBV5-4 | CASSILLSGELFF | TGTGCCAGCAGCATCCTTCTATCCGGGGAGCTGTTTTTT
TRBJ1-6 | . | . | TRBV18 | CASSPNIFSQAYNSPLHF | TGTGCCAGCTCACCAAATATCTTTTCCCAAGCCTATAATTCACCCCTCCACTTT
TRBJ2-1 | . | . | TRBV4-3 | CASSRGAGRDNEQFF | TGCGCCAGCAGCCGGGGGGCGGGACGTGACAATGAGCAGTTCTTC
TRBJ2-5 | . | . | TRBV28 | CASRVLARVSETQYF | TGTGCCAGCAGAGTTTTGGCGAGGGTCTCAGAGACCCAGTACTTC
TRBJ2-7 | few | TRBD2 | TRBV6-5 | CASSYSASGRGSYEQYF | TGTGCCAGCAGTTACTCGGCTAGCGGGAGGGGGTCCTACGAGCAGTACTTC
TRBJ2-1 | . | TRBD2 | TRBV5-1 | CASTLQAGSRNEQFF | TGCGCCAGCACCTTGCAAGCGGGAAGTAGAAATGAGCAGTTCTTC
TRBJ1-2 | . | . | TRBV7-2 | CASSLLPANYGYTF | TGTGCCAGCAGCTTACTTCCCGCTAACTATGGCTACACCTTC
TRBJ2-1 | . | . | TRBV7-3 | CASSLMGGQSYNEQFF | TGTGCCAGCAGCTTAATGGGCGGACAATCCTACAATGAGCAGTTCTTC
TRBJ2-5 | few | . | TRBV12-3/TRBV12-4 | CASSFWRRETQYF | TGTGCCAGCAGTTTTTGGAGGAGGGAGACCCAGTACTTC
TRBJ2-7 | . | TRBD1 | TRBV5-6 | CASSLRDSTPWQYF | TGTGCCAGCAGCCTAAGGGACAGTACCCCGTGGCAGTACTTC
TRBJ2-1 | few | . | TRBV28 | CASSPRGEWNEQFF | TGTGCCAGCAGTCCTCGCGGGGAGTGGAATGAGCAGTTCTTC
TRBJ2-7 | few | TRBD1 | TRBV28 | CASSLTPGTGSPEQYF | TGTGCCAGCAGCCTTACCCCCGGGACAGGGTCCCCCGAGCAGTACTTC
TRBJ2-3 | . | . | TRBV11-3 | CASSLEDDTQYF | TGTGCCAGCAGCTTAGAGGACGATACGCAGTATTTT
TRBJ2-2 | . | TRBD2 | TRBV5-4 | CASSSRGTSGRTGELFF | TGTGCCAGCAGCTCGAGAGGGACTAGCGGGAGGACCGGGGAGCTGTTTTTT